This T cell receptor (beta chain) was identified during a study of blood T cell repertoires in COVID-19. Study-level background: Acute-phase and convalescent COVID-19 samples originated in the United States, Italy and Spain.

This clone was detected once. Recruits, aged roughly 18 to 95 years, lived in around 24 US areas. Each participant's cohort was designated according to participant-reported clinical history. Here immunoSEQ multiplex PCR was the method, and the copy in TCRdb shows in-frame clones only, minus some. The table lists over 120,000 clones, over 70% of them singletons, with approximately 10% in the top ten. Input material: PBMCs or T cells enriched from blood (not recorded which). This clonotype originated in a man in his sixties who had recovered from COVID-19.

The DNA for the CDR3 is TGCGCCAGCAGCCCCGAGGGGGGGACTGAAGCTTTCTTT. Residues: CASSPEGGTEAFF. This chain uses TRBV4-1 with TRBJ1-1, with D perhaps TRBD1 (6 bases). The CDR3 runs 13 residues. The germline V gene encodes CDR1 MGHRA and CDR2 YSYEKL. Trimming removed 4 bases at V and 5 bases at J, with 11 bases between.